These 26 T cell receptor beta chains were all obtained from the same sample, sequenced in a study of T cell responses to AZD1222 COVID-19 vaccine. Sequenced by immunoSEQ multiplex PCR; TCRdb stores in-frame clones only, minus some. Among 110,000 or so clones listed, 82% were seen once. The input for sequencing was peripheral blood, taken on day 0 of AZD1222 vaccination. The receptors were gathered from an adult in good health.

The V call is TRBV10-3, the J call TRBJ2-1, with TRBD2 identical over 12 bases. The V and J ends lost 6 bases and 9 bases, in that order; junction bases with no gene match: 3. The CDR3 is 13 residues long. The V gene's germline CDR1 is ENHRY and CDR2 SYGVKD. Here the CDR3 reads CAIRTSGGFEQFF. The CDR3 DNA follows: TGTGCCATCAGAACTAGCGGGGGGTTTGAGCAGTTCTTC.

CDR3 residues: CASGLAQDSLSNQPQHF. In DNA, the CDR3 is TGTGCTAGTGGTTTGGCCCAAGACAGCTTAAGCAATCAGCCCCAGCATTTT. The genes are TRBV12-5 and TRBJ1-5; weak D call: TRBD1 (5 bases). From germline, CDR1 is LGHNT and CDR2 FRNRAP. Trimming removed 1 base from V and 1 base from J, with 14 bases in between. The CDR3 contains 17 residues. The variable domain in full, completed from reference TRBV12-5 and TRBJ1-5, reads DARVTQTPRHKVTEMGQEVTMRCQPILGHNTVFWYRQTMMQGLELLAYFRNRAPLDDSGMPKDRFSAEMPDATLATLKIQPSEPRDSAVYFCASGLAQDSLSNQPQHFGDGTRLSIL.

This clone was seen a single time. The V and J genes are TRBV6-1 and TRBJ1-1; D is unresolved. V lost 1 base, J lost 0 bases, and 6 bases lay in between. The CDR3 runs 14 residues. Germline-derived CDR1 and CDR2 are MNHNS and SASEGT. The CDR3 loop reads CASSEVGMNTEAFF. CDR3 in DNA: TGTGCCAGCAGTGAAGTCGGGATGAACACTGAAGCTTTCTTT.

The chain recombines TRBV19 with TRBJ1-2, with 7 bases fitting TRBD1. CDR1 is LNHDA, CDR2 SQIVND, per germline (reference sequence). This CDR3 contains 15 residues. V lost 4 bases and J lost 8; bases outside the gene matches: 13. The CDR3 coding sequence is TGTGCCAGTAGTAGGACCCTTACAGGGGCGAGCGGCTACACCTTC. Amino acid sequence: CASSRTLTGASGYTF. Complete variable domain (other parts from reference TRBV19 and TRBJ1-2): DGGITQSPKYLFRKEGQNVTLSCEQNLNHDAMYWYRQDPGQGLRLIYYSQIVNDFQKGDIAEGYSVSREKKESFPLTVTSAQKNPTAFYLCASSRTLTGASGYTFGSGTRLTVV.

This chain links TRBV9 with TRBJ1-1; 10 bases are a match to TRBD1. With 4 bases clipped from V and 10 bases from J, the junction kept 13 bases outside the gene matches. The CDR3 runs to 15 residues. Germline V gene data show CDR1 as SGDLS and CDR2 as YYNGEE. The CDR3 protein is CASSPRQGASTGAFF. The DNA of the CDR3 is TGTGCCAGCAGCCCTAGACAGGGGGCCTCGACGGGAGCTTTCTTT. The entire variable domain, with the rest obtained from reference TRBV9 and TRBJ1-1, is as follows: DSGVTQTPKHLITATGQRVTLRCSPRSGDLSVYWYQQSLDQGLQFLIQYYNGEERAKGNILERFSAQQFPDLHSELNLSSLELGDSALYFCASSPRQGASTGAFFGQGTRLTVV.

The chain is built from TRBV6-2 or TRBV6-3 and TRBJ1-3; D is unresolved. Trimming took 0 bases from V and 0 from J, leaving 9 bases between them. CDR1 MNHEY and CDR2 SVGEGT come from the germline V gene. CDR3 size: 16 residues. The CDR3 coding sequence is TGTGCCAGCAGTTACTCAGGACGGACCTCTGGAAACACCATATATTTT. It translates to CASSYSGRTSGNTIYF.

The chain links TRBV2 to TRBJ2-7; D ambiguous. V was trimmed by 7 bases and J by 2 bases, leaving 9 bases between them. This CDR3 contains 12 residues. The germline V gene encodes CDR1 SNHLY and CDR2 FYNNEI. The CDR3 sequence is CASTARPYEQYF. CDR3 nucleotide sequence: TGTGCCAGCACTGCCAGGCCCTACGAGCAGTACTTC. Full variable domain (missing parts from reference TRBV2 and TRBJ2-7): EPEVTQTPSHQVTQMGQEVILRCVPISNHLYFYWYRQILGQKVEFLVSFYNNEISEKSEIFDDQFSVERPDGSNFTLKIRSTKLEDSAMYFCASTARPYEQYFGPGTRLTVT.

This clone was observed once. The genes are TRBV11-1 and TRBJ2-7, with D unclear. The CDR3 is made up of 15 amino acids. Trimming stripped 1 base from V and 0 bases from J, with 10 bases between. CDR1 and CDR2 (germline): SGHAT, FQDESV (reference sequence). The CDR3 DNA is TGTGCCAGCAGCTTAGATGGGTCCATCTCCTACGAGCAGTACTTC. It encodes CASSLDGSISYEQYF.

The sample holds one count of this clone. This chain joins TRBV27 and TRBJ1-2; 9 bases map to TRBD1. CDR1 is MNHEY, CDR2 SMNVEV, per germline (reference sequence). The V and J ends lost 7 bases and 0 bases, in that order; junction bases with no gene match: 6. This CDR3 contains 15 residues. CDR3 in DNA: TGTGCCAGCACCTCGAACAGGGGGCCTAACTATGGCTACACCTTC. Its protein product is CASTSNRGPNYGYTF.

V and J are TRBV6-2 or TRBV6-3 and TRBJ1-5; maybe TRBD1 (5 bases). Germline CDR1 is MNHEY and CDR2 is SVGEGT. V dropped 2 bases and J dropped 3 bases, with 11 bases sitting between them. This CDR3 has 15 residues. CDR3 coding DNA: TGTGCCAGCAGTTACGGGGGACTCGACAATCAGCCCCAGCATTTT. Residues: CASSYGGLDNQPQHF.

This clone was observed a few times. The chain carries TRBV12-5 and TRBJ2-7, with 7 positions matching TRBD2. This CDR3 has 14 amino acids. CDR1 is LGHNT and CDR2 is FRNRAP in the germline V gene. Losses at the gene ends were 5 bases for V and 5 bases for J; bases not matched to a gene: 9. CDR3 loop: CASGKGTIKNEQYF. The CDR3 region has the DNA TGTGCTAGTGGTAAGGGGACTATCAAAAACGAGCAGTACTTC.

The V call is TRBV14, the J call TRBJ1-2, with D possibly TRBD1 on 5 matching bases. V was cut by 0 bases and J by 8 bases, with 19 bases left in between. CDR1 is SGHDN and CDR2 is FVKESK in the germline V gene. This CDR3 is 16 amino acids long. CDR3 sequence (DNA): TGTGCCAGCAGCCAAGATCGGGGCAGCCTCGGAGGGGGCTACACCTTC. This sequence encodes CASSQDRGSLGGGYTF.

The CDR3 region has the DNA TGTGCCAGCAGCTTGGCCCAGGGATCTTTCCCAGAGACCCAGTACTTC. This encodes CASSLAQGSFPETQYF. The chain has TRBV5-4 and TRBJ2-5, with TRBD1 as a possible D gene (5 bases). Trimming removed 0 bases at V and 4 bases at J, with 16 bases between. The CDR3 length is 16 residues. Germline CDR1 and CDR2: SGHNT and YYREEE (reference sequence). Full variable domain (missing parts from reference TRBV5-4 and TRBJ2-5): ETGVTQSPTHLIKTRGQQVTLRCSSQSGHNTVSWYQQALGQGPQFIFQYYREEENGRGNFPPRFSGLQFPNYSSELNVNALELDDSALYLCASSLAQGSFPETQYFGPGTRLLVL.

The rearrangement joins TRBV6-5 to TRBJ1-2; a possible D gene is TRBD1 (5 bases). CDR1 MNHEY and CDR2 SVGAGI come from the germline V gene. V was cut by 0 bases and J by 8 bases, with 7 bases left in between. CDR3 length: 12 amino acids. Here the CDR3 reads CASSYSWGGYTF. The CDR3 DNA reads TGTGCCAGCAGTTACTCATGGGGCGGCTACACCTTC.

The chain uses TRBV6-2 or TRBV6-3 and TRBJ1-5, with D hard to call. V lost 2 bases and J lost 8, with 7 bases in between. CDR1 is MNHEY, CDR2 SVGEGT, per germline. CDR3 size: 12 residues. CDR3 nucleotides: TGTGCCAGCAGTTACCGCGGCAAGCCCCAGCATTTT. Protein sequence: CASSYRGKPQHF.

J is TRBJ1-2 and V is TRBV30, with no clear D. Trimming took 2 bases from V and 4 from J, leaving 8 bases between them. Germline V gene data show CDR1 as GTSNPN and CDR2 as SVGIG (reference sequence). The length of the CDR3 is 12 residues. Here the CDR3 reads CAWSMTSYGYTF. The CDR3 DNA reads as TGTGCCTGGAGTATGACAAGCTATGGCTACACCTTC.

V gene TRBV5-1 combines with J gene TRBJ2-3; D unresolved. The germline gives CDR1 SGHRS, CDR2 YFSETQ. V shed 4 bases and J shed 2 bases, with 11 bases lying between them. The CDR3 contains 14 residues. As DNA, the CDR3 is TGCGCCAGCAGCCGGACCCCGGCCACAGATACGCAGTATTTT. As protein: CASSRTPATDTQYF.

This clone is judged medium-sized. The rearrangement links TRBV6-5 to TRBJ1-1; D is undetermined. Trimming cost V 6 bases and J 0 bases, with 8 bases left between them. The germline gives CDR1 MNHEY, CDR2 SVGAGI. The CDR3 loop spans 13 amino acids. CDR3 bases: TGTGCCAGCAGCTCCACAGTGAACACTGAAGCTTTCTTT. Translated, it gives CASSSTVNTEAFF.

The CDR3 region is CASSLDRNTGELFF. CDR3 DNA: TGTGCCAGCAGTTTGGACAGGAACACCGGGGAGCTGTTTTTT. V and J are TRBV27 and TRBJ2-2, with D possibly matching TRBD1 (6 bases). The V gene's germline CDR1 is MNHEY and CDR2 SMNVEV (reference sequence). CDR3 size: 14 residues. V was cut by 3 bases and J by 1 base, with 6 bases left in between.

The gene calls are TRBV7-3 and TRBJ2-1; D possibly corresponds to TRBD1 (6 bases). The germline V gene has CDR1 SGHTA and CDR2 FQGTGA. V lost 1 base and J 4 bases, leaving 8 bases between the germline ends. The CDR3 has 14 amino acids. CDR3 region: CASSLMGAYNEQFF. The CDR3 DNA is TGTGCCAGCAGCTTAATGGGGGCGTACAATGAGCAGTTCTTC.

The chain links TRBV6-5 to TRBJ1-2; D possibly corresponds to TRBD1 (6 bases). The CDR3 loop spans 13 amino acids. Deletions cut 7 bases from V and 3 bases from J, with 12 bases between. CDR1 is MNHEY and CDR2 is SVGAGI in the germline V gene. This CDR3 reads CASKTGHYYGYTF. The CDR3 DNA reads TGTGCCAGCAAGACGGGACACTACTATGGCTACACCTTC.

The V and J genes are TRBV9 and TRBJ1-3; D is unclear. This CDR3 has 16 amino acids. CDR1 and CDR2 (germline): SGDLS, YYNGEE. V shed 4 bases and J shed 0 bases, with 14 bases lying between them. The CDR3 DNA is TGTGCCAGCAGCACCACCCTGGGGAGCTCTGGAAACACCATATATTTT. As protein: CASSTTLGSSGNTIYF.

This chain joins TRBV4-3 and TRBJ2-1; D gene uncertain. This CDR3 has 15 residues. The germline gives CDR1 LGHNA, CDR2 YSLEER. V lost 2 bases and J 4 bases, leaving 12 bases between the germline ends. In DNA form, the CDR3 reads TGCGCCAGCAGCCAACAACGCGTGGCTTACAATGAGCAGTTCTTC. Translated, it gives CASSQQRVAYNEQFF.

This chain joins TRBV10-2 and TRBJ1-6; D call uncertain. This CDR3 spans 13 amino acids. Germline CDR1 reads WSHSY; CDR2 reads SAAADI. V lost 0 bases, J lost 8 bases, and 5 bases lay in between. CDR3 nucleotides: TGCGCCAGCAGTGAGTCGCGGGATTCACCCCTCCACTTT. Translation gives CASSESRDSPLHF.

This clone was seen only once. V usage is TRBV5-1 and J usage is TRBJ2-2; 7 bases are shared with TRBD1. Losses at the gene ends were 4 bases for V and 1 base for J; bases not matched to a gene: 7. Germline lookup yields CDR1 SGHRS and CDR2 YFSETQ. The CDR3 runs 16 residues. DNA of the CDR3: TGCGCCAGCAGCGTAGGGGGCGCGGGGAACACCGGGGAGCTGTTTTTT. This translates into CASSVGGAGNTGELFF.

This clone has ten or more counts. The genes are TRBV5-5 and TRBJ1-2; TRBD1 is a possible D gene (6 bases). This CDR3 is built from 17 residues. V was shortened by 0 bases and J by 5 bases, with 20 bases between the two germline ends. Germline loops: CDR1 SGHKS, CDR2 YYEKEE (reference sequence). The CDR3 spells CASSLEALRAGEYGYTF. CDR3 DNA: TGTGCCAGCAGCTTGGAAGCTCTTAGGGCAGGGGAATATGGCTACACCTTC.